This passage covers 12 T cell receptor beta chains from one sample sequenced in a study of Graves' ophthalmopathy and Graves' hyperthyroidism. Amplification of TCR beta CDR3 regions used RNA transcripts. RT-PCR with HTBI primers came first, then second-round multiplex PCR. TCRdb used MiXCR to reprocess the multiplex PCR reads, holding one entry per CDR3 protein. The table includes roughly 1.1 million distinct CDR3 sequences, 35% to 40% detected once. The sequenced sample was peripheral blood or thyroid tissue (not recorded which). The receptor source for this set is an adult man with Graves' hyperthyroidism.

This clonotype appeared many times. The chain has TRBV29-1 and TRBJ1-1, with D uncertain. This CDR3 comprises 14 residues. The V gene's germline CDR1 is SQVTM and CDR2 ANQGSEA. Deletions cut 3 bases from V and 0 bases from J, with 11 bases between. The CDR3 DNA reads TGCAGCGTTGATCCCAAGACGGTGAACACTGAAGCTTTCTTT. Translation: CSVDPKTVNTEAFF.

This clonotype was detected many times. The chain joins TRBV11-2 to TRBJ2-7; TRBD2 matches at 8 bases. CDR1 SGHAT and CDR2 FQNNGV come from the germline V gene. V lost 0 bases, J lost 4 bases, and 2 bases stayed unmatched. This CDR3 spans 14 amino acids. CDR3 nucleotides: TGTGCCAGCAGCTTAGAGGTAGCGGGGTACGAGCAGTACTTC. As protein: CASSLEVAGYEQYF.

This clonotype came up a few times. The gene calls are TRBV6-5 and TRBJ1-1; D possibly corresponds to TRBD1 (5 bases). This CDR3 contains 12 residues. Between the trimmed V and J ends, which lost 10 bases and 9 bases, there was a span of 18 bases. The germline CDR1 and CDR2 sequences are MNHEY and SVGAGI. CDR3: CATGGEGRKAFF. CDR3 sequence (DNA): TGTGCCACCGGTGGGGAGGGGCGAAAAGCTTTCTTT.

This chain joins TRBV10-3 and TRBJ1-5; D is unclear. Trimming took 7 bases from V and 7 from J, leaving 14 bases between them. The CDR3 totals 13 residues. Germline values: CDR1 ENHRY, CDR2 SYGVKD. The CDR3 DNA follows: TGTGCCATCAATAAGGGATCGCGCCAGCCCCAGCATTTT. Its protein product is CAINKGSRQPQHF.

With regard to this clonotype: This may come from a read error, since a much larger clone is one base off. This CDR3 is missing its conserved last phenylalanine or tryptophan, likely due to a read error. The chain uses TRBV27 and TRBJ2-2; 10 nucleotides match TRBD1. The CDR3 length is 15 residues. Germline V gene data show CDR1 as MNHEY and CDR2 as SMNVEV (reference sequence). The CDR3 sequence: CASRTTGGNTGELFL. In nucleotides, the CDR3 is TGCGCCAGCAGAACGACAGGGGGCAACACCGGGGAGCTGTTTCTT.

The gene calls are TRBV20-1 and TRBJ2-7; TRBD2 agrees at 13 bases. CDR3 length: 15 amino acids. From germline, CDR1 is DFQATT and CDR2 SNEGSKA (reference sequence). J lost 2 bases, V lost 5 bases, and 6 bases had no gene match. The CDR3 coding sequence is TGCAGTGCTTCGGGACTAGCGGGACGGGCCTACGAGCAGTACTTC. Amino acid sequence: CSASGLAGRAYEQYF.

This clonotype was picked up a small number of times. The chain's CDR3 is CASSPGLAGTAETQYF. Here the CDR3 DNA reads TGCGCCAGCAGCCCAGGACTAGCGGGAACCGCAGAGACCCAGTACTTC. V is TRBV5-1 and J is TRBJ2-5; 12 bases align to TRBD2. The CDR3 covers 16 residues. In germline, CDR1 is SGHRS, CDR2 YFSETQ. The V gene end was trimmed by 4 bases and the J gene end by 4 bases; junction bases not matched to a gene: 8.

The chain couples TRBV7-9 to TRBJ1-1, with 7 bases lining up with TRBD1. CDR1 is SEHNR, CDR2 FQNEAQ, per germline (reference sequence). This CDR3 has 16 amino acids. The junction had 11 bases not matched to a gene; V was cut back by 5 bases and J by 2 bases. Written as DNA, the CDR3 is TGTGCCAGCAGCCCAGCCCTGGTAGGGGGCAACACTGAAGCTTTCTTT. Its translation is CASSPALVGGNTEAFF.

About this clonotype: One junction end disagrees with the germline gene, perhaps due to a read error. This chain links TRBV7-2 with TRBJ1-2; TRBD1 might be the D (5 bases). The CDR3 loop spans 11 amino acids. Germline loops: CDR1 SGHTA, CDR2 FQGNSA. The CDR3 coding sequence is TGTGCCAGCTTAGGAGGGGATGGCTGCACCTTC. Protein sequence: CASLGGDGCTF.

This clonotype was recorded a few times. V is TRBV5-1 and J is TRBJ2-7; TRBD1 matches 7 bases. This CDR3 is 13 amino acids long. Trimming at V came to 6 bases and at J to 6 bases, leaving 9 bases not matched to a gene. CDR1 and CDR2 (germline): SGHRS, YFSETQ. This CDR3 is CASTRRQGSEQYF. The DNA of the CDR3 is TGCGCCAGCACGCGTCGACAGGGCAGCGAGCAGTACTTC.

This chain connects TRBV7-8 to TRBJ2-5, with 10 bases that match TRBD1. Germline CDR1 and CDR2: SGHVS and FQNEAQ. The length of the CDR3 is 16 residues. Germline trimming cut 6 bases from V and 0 bases from J; bases unmatched to any gene: 7. The CDR3, as DNA: TGTGCCAGCAGGTCTGGGACAGGGGAGTACCAAGAGACCCAGTACTTC. Translation gives CASRSGTGEYQETQYF.

The chain couples TRBV11-2 to TRBJ2-3; D not certain. V was cut by 7 bases and J by 1 base, with 9 bases left in between. Germline V gives CDR1 SGHAT, CDR2 FQNNGV. This CDR3 is 13 amino acids long. This CDR3 reads CASTVARTDTQYF. The CDR3, as DNA: TGTGCCAGCACCGTAGCCCGCACAGATACGCAGTATTTT.